Shown below are 26 T cell receptor beta chains from a single sample sequenced in a study of cytomegalovirus exposure and HLA in healthy donors listed by TCRdb under 2017. The library came from the immunoSEQ multiplex PCR assay. A mixture of 60 forward primers for TCR Vbeta segments and 13 reverse primers for TCR Jbeta segments was used in the multiplex PCR. As stored in TCRdb, this immuneACCESS dataset retains in-frame rearrangements with V and J assigned. A fraction of the clones does not appear; measured against another copy, unresolved V genes explain less than half of the discrepancy, and the remainder lacks a known reason. In all, the sample holds 190,000 or so clones, and around four fifths of those were seen once. Roughly a tenth of the sample lies in the top ten. The sequenced sample was PBMCs. The receptors were gathered from a woman aged 45-65 years in good health and CMV-seropositive.

This clone appeared a single time. The chain employs TRBV6-1 and TRBJ1-2; D is unresolved. Trimming removed 5 bases at V and 2 bases at J, with 15 bases between. The CDR3 contains 15 residues. Germline values: CDR1 MNHNS, CDR2 SASEGT. CDR3 coding DNA: TGTGCCAGCAGTTTCGCGAGGGCGGGGAACTATGGCTACACCTTC. Amino acids: CASSFARAGNYGYTF.

This clone was picked up a small number of times. This chain connects TRBV28 to TRBJ1-1; 7 bases map to TRBD1. Germline lookup yields CDR1 MDHEN and CDR2 SYDVKM. Trimming took 5 bases from V and 4 from J; bases not matched to a gene: 10. This CDR3 has 15 residues. This CDR3 is CASSEPQGIGTEAFF. Written as DNA, the CDR3 is TGTGCCAGCAGTGAACCACAGGGGATTGGCACTGAAGCTTTCTTT.

This sequence joins TRBV7-9 and TRBJ2-1; 7 bases agree with TRBD2. Trimming cost V 3 bases and J 9 bases; bases outside gene matches: 2. CDR1 is SEHNR and CDR2 is FQNEAQ in the germline V gene (reference sequence). The CDR3 is 12 residues long. This chain's CDR3 is CASSFGGGEQFF. The CDR3 nucleotides read TGTGCCAGCAGCTTTGGGGGGGGTGAGCAGTTCTTC.

The gene calls are TRBV15 and TRBJ2-4; 8 bases are shared with TRBD2. The trim removed 5 bases at V and 4 bases at J, leaving 7 bases unmatched. Germline loops: CDR1 LNHNV, CDR2 YYDKDF (reference sequence). CDR3 length: 15 amino acids. CDR3 nucleotide sequence: TGTGCCACCAGCTCACCGGGGGGGCTAAAAAACATTCAGTACTTC. This encodes CATSSPGGLKNIQYF. Full variable domain (rest looked up from reference TRBV15 and TRBJ2-4): DAMVIQNPRYQVTQFGKPVTLSCSQTLNHNVMYWYQQKSSQAPKLLFHYYDKDFNNEADTPDNFQSRRPNTSFCFLDIRSPGLGDTAMYLCATSSPGGLKNIQYFGAGTRLSVL.

The chain joins TRBV7-2 to TRBJ2-7; the match to TRBD1 covers 7 bases. V lost 5 bases to trimming and J lost 6 bases; unmatched junction nucleotides: 7. The CDR3 is made up of 13 amino acids. Germline V gene lookup returns CDR1 SGHTA and CDR2 FQGNSA. The CDR3 region is CASSLRQGFEQYF. Here the CDR3 DNA reads TGTGCCAGCAGCCTAAGACAGGGTTTCGAGCAGTACTTC.

This clone has just one count. The chain links TRBV7-3 to TRBJ2-5; 8 nucleotides line up with TRBD1. CDR1 is SGHTA, CDR2 FQGTGA, per germline. J was trimmed by 2 bases and V by 1 base; bases with no gene match: 3. The CDR3 spans 15 residues. The CDR3 sequence: CASSLRGDRQETQYF. CDR3 nucleotides: TGTGCCAGCAGCTTAAGGGGGGACAGGCAAGAGACCCAGTACTTC.

J is TRBJ1-4 and V is TRBV2; 7 bases align to TRBD1. V lost 3 bases, J lost 6 bases, and 4 bases stayed unmatched. CDR1 is SNHLY, CDR2 FYNNEI, per germline. This CDR3 spans 14 amino acids. The CDR3 protein is CASSDQGVDEKLFF. The CDR3 coding sequence is TGTGCCAGCAGTGATCAGGGGGTGGATGAAAAACTGTTTTTT. Combining the CDR3 with reference TRBV2 and TRBJ1-4 gives the whole variable domain EPEVTQTPSHQVTQMGQEVILRCVPISNHLYFYWYRQILGQKVEFLVSFYNNEISEKSEIFDDQFSVERPDGSNFTLKIRSTKLEDSAMYFCASSDQGVDEKLFFGSGTQLSVL.

The chain recombines TRBV7-6 with TRBJ1-4; D remains ambiguous. The CDR3 is 14 amino acids. CDR1 and CDR2 (germline): SGHVS, FNYEAQ. V shed 1 base and J shed 2 bases, with 5 bases lying between them. CDR3 in amino acids: CASSLDGTNEKLFF. The CDR3 DNA sequence: TGTGCCAGCAGCTTAGACGGGACTAATGAAAAACTGTTTTTT.

The CDR3 DNA reads TGTGCCAGCAGCCAAGATAGGACAGTTGGTGGCTACACCTTC. Encoded protein: CASSQDRTVGGYTF. The gene calls are TRBV14 and TRBJ1-2; weak D call: TRBD1 (6 bases). Germline values: CDR1 SGHDN, CDR2 FVKESK. The CDR3 spans 14 residues. The ends were cut back, 0 bases at V and 7 bases at J, with 12 bases in the middle.

V usage is TRBV11-3 and J usage is TRBJ2-2; tentatively, D is TRBD2 (7 bases). The CDR3 totals 15 residues. The V and J ends lost 5 bases and 5 bases respectively, with 15 bases between them. Germline CDR1 and CDR2: SGHNT and YENEEA. CDR3 coding DNA: TGTGCCAGCAGCCCAACCCGGGGGGCAACCGGGGAGCTGTTTTTT. Its translation: CASSPTRGATGELFF.

This chain uses TRBV2 with TRBJ1-2, with D possibly TRBD1 on 5 matching bases. Germline V gene sequence: CDR1 SNHLY, CDR2 FYNNEI. The CDR3 has 15 amino acids. The V gene lost 4 bases and the J gene lost 6 bases, with 18 bases spanning the gap. This CDR3 is CASSGRARAVHGYTF. The CDR3 DNA is TGTGCCAGCAGTGGTAGGGCCAGGGCGGTTCATGGCTACACCTTC.

J is TRBJ2-7 and V is TRBV9, with TRBD2 matching over 11 bases. CDR1 is SGDLS and CDR2 is YYNGEE in the germline V gene. The length of the CDR3 is 16 residues. The trim removed 0 bases at V and 3 bases at J, leaving 5 bases unmatched. CDR3 bases: TGTGCCAGCAGCGTAGATGGGCTAGCGGGGGGCTACGAGCAGTACTTC. The encoded protein is CASSVDGLAGGYEQYF.

The J gene is TRBJ1-3, the V gene TRBV7-2; D gene unclear. Trimming left V 1 base short and J 2 bases short, with 6 bases between. The CDR3 has 14 amino acids. CDR1 is SGHTA and CDR2 is FQGNSA in the germline V gene. The CDR3 loop reads CASSLGIAGNTIYF. CDR3 bases: TGTGCCAGCAGCTTAGGAATAGCTGGAAACACCATATATTTT.

This clone has just one count. This chain connects TRBV2 to TRBJ1-4, with 9 bases lining up with TRBD1. This CDR3 region has 14 residues. Germline assignment: CDR1 SNHLY and CDR2 FYNNEI. V shed 4 bases and J 7 bases; nucleotides not matched to a gene: 4. DNA for the CDR3: TGTGCCAGCAGTGGACAGGACAGGGGTGAAAAACTGTTTTTT. It codes for CASSGQDRGEKLFF.

The gene calls are TRBV2 and TRBJ2-5; D unclear. The J call may not be correct, given that the DNA end is closer to TRBJ2-7. Germline V CDR1 and CDR2: SNHLY, FYNNEI. The CDR3 contains 13 residues. The CDR3 loop is CASSLVPSYEQYF. The CDR3 DNA reads TGTGCCAGCAGCCTAGTTCCCTCCTACGAGCAGTACTTC.

The chain uses TRBV9 and TRBJ1-2; tentatively, D is TRBD1 (6 bases). The length of the CDR3 is 16 residues. Trimming left V 8 bases short and J 5 bases short, with 25 bases between. CDR1 SGDLS and CDR2 YYNGEE come from the germline V gene. The CDR3 DNA sequence: TGTGCCAGTCGCCAAGGACAGAGTACCGAGAAATATGGCTACACCTTC. This encodes CASRQGQSTEKYGYTF.

This clone was recorded once. This chain uses TRBV11-2 with TRBJ1-6; D possibly corresponds to TRBD1 (6 bases). V was pared by 7 bases and J by 6 bases, with 7 bases between. The V gene's germline CDR1 is SGHAT and CDR2 FQNNGV. There are 12 residues in the CDR3. CDR3 in DNA: TGTGCCAGCAAACAGGGTAATTCACCCCTCCACTTT. Translation gives CASKQGNSPLHF.

As to this clone: At one boundary the junction diverges from the germline segment, which might be a read error. This chain connects TRBV7-9 to TRBJ1-5; unclear D gene. CDR3 length: 13 amino acids. CDR1 and CDR2 (germline): SEHNR, FQNEAQ (reference sequence). The CDR3 is CSSSLDSNQPQHF. The CDR3, as DNA: TGTTCCAGCAGCTTAGACTCGAATCAGCCCCAGCATTTT.

The V gene is TRBV5-8, the J gene TRBJ1-1; D ambiguous. The CDR3 is made up of 18 amino acids. Germline CDR1 SGHTS, CDR2 YDEGEE. V gave up 2 bases and J gave up 3 bases, with 23 bases separating them. The CDR3 DNA sequence: TGTGCCAGCAGCTTAGTCTTCGACTTCCGAGGCCTGGACACTGAAGCTTTCTTT. It specifies CASSLVFDFRGLDTEAFF.

To note about this clone: This sample includes further DNA sequences coding for the same CDR3. The CDR3 loop reads CASSPREGNTEAFF. The CDR3 coding sequence is TGCGCCAGCAGCCCCCGCGAGGGGAACACTGAAGCTTTCTTT. This sequence joins TRBV5-1 and TRBJ1-1; D gene ambiguous. V was clipped by 4 bases and J by 1 base, with 11 bases between them. CDR3 size: 14 residues. Germline values: CDR1 SGHRS, CDR2 YFSETQ.

V is TRBV6-6 and J is TRBJ1-4; D is possibly TRBD1 (6 bases). The CDR3 spans 15 residues. V gave up 6 bases and J gave up 0 bases, with 11 bases separating them. Germline V gene sequence: CDR1 MNHNY, CDR2 SVGAGI (reference sequence). This chain's CDR3 is CASSPEGATNEKLFF. Written as DNA, the CDR3 is TGTGCCAGCAGCCCAGAGGGGGCAACTAATGAAAAACTGTTTTTT.

V and J are TRBV2 and TRBJ1-2; D gene uncertain. CDR3 length equals 13 residues. Germline V gene data show CDR1 as SNHLY and CDR2 as FYNNEI. The V gene lost 5 bases and the J gene lost 4 bases, with 11 bases spanning the gap. The CDR3 bases are TGTGCCAGCAGTACGGGGAGCCGCTATGGCTACACCTTC. Its translation is CASSTGSRYGYTF.

This chain links TRBV7-6 with TRBJ1-2; the D gene is possibly TRBD1 (5 bases). Looked up from germline, CDR1 is SGHVS and CDR2 is FNYEAQ. Trimming cost V 6 bases and J 7 bases, with 12 bases left between them. The CDR3 consists of 12 residues. For the CDR3, the DNA is TGTGCCAGCAGGGGGGTGGGGGGTGGCTACACCTTC. It encodes CASRGVGGGYTF.

The gene calls are TRBV28 and TRBJ2-7; 7 bases align to TRBD2. Germline CDR1 reads MDHEN; CDR2 reads SYDVKM. This CDR3 is built from 14 residues. Trimming at V came to 7 bases and at J to 1 base, leaving 7 bases not matched to a gene. CDR3 coding DNA: TGTGCCAGCACGGGCCGGGGGGTATCCTACGAGCAGTACTTC. It yields the protein CASTGRGVSYEQYF. The full variable domain, rest sourced from reference TRBV28 and TRBJ2-7, is DVKVTQSSRYLVKRTGEKVFLECVQDMDHENMFWYRQDPGLGLRLIYFSYDVKMKEKGDIPEGYSVSREKKERFSLILESASTNQTSMYLCASTGRGVSYEQYFGPGTRLTVT.

J is TRBJ1-4 and V is TRBV6-1, with 7 bases fitting TRBD1. Germline V gene data show CDR1 as MNHNS and CDR2 as SASEGT. V lost 4 bases to trimming and J lost 7 bases; unmatched junction nucleotides: 9. CDR3 length equals 15 residues. The CDR3 sequence is CASSVGQAGGEKLFF. Here the CDR3 DNA reads TGTGCCAGCAGTGTCGGACAGGCCGGGGGTGAAAAACTGTTTTTT.

A few counts support this clone. Other DNA sequences of this sample code for an identical CDR3. The chain uses TRBV7-9 and TRBJ1-5; D not certain. Germline lookup yields CDR1 SEHNR and CDR2 FQNEAQ (reference sequence). Trimming stripped 2 bases from V and 4 bases from J, with 3 bases between. CDR3 length equals 12 residues. Written as DNA, the CDR3 is TGTGCCAGCAGCTTATCTAATCAGCCCCAGCATTTT. Amino acid sequence: CASSLSNQPQHF.